A selection of T cell receptor beta chains follows, all from one sample in a study of blood T cell repertoires in COVID-19. This table comes from immunoSEQ multiplex PCR, and its TCRdb copy is limited to in-frame clones, with some not included. This sample has more than 110,000 clones; 88% occur once, and the top ten carry roughly a tenth. The sample was peripheral blood. Receptors were obtained from a man between 45 and 60 years old with active or convalescent COVID-19. Each CDR3 is given with its conserved first and last residue. The D gene is left open where the match is weak. Clone size, where shown, is once, few, many, or a class for clones that have expanded.

clone_size	d_call	v_call	j_call	cdr3_nt	cdr3_aa
.	TRBD1	TRBV27	TRBJ2-3	TGTGCCAGCAGTGTGGGACAGGGGACAGATACGCAGTATTTT	CASSVGQGTDTQYF
once	.	TRBV2	TRBJ1-2	TGTGCCGGATGCCGTACGGGGGGTTATGGCTACACCTTC	CAGCRTGGYGYTF
.	TRBD1	TRBV28	TRBJ2-5	TGTGCCATCCAGACAGGGGTTGAGACCCAGTACTTC	CAIQTGVETQYF
.	TRBD2	TRBV5-1	TRBJ2-3	TGCGCCAGCAGCAGAGGACTAGCGCCCACAGATACGCAGTATTTT	CASSRGLAPTDTQYF
.	.	TRBV24-1	TRBJ2-3	TGTGCCACCAGTGACCGGGATTCACATCTAGATACGCAGTATTTT	CATSDRDSHLDTQYF
.	TRBD1	TRBV18	TRBJ2-1	TGTGCCAGCTCACCACCCAGACAGGGGTACAATGAGCAGTTCTTC	CASSPPRQGYNEQFF
.	TRBD2	TRBV11-2	TRBJ2-1	TGTGCCAGCAGCTTAGGAAGTAGCGGGTTAAGATTCCATGAGCAGTTCTTC	CASSLGSSGLRFHEQFF
.	TRBD2	TRBV4-1	TRBJ2-5	TGCGCCAGCAGCGCAGAAAGCGGGAGTCGTGAGACCCAGTACTTC	CASSAESGSRETQYF
.	TRBD2	TRBV7-2	TRBJ2-1	TGTGCCAGCAGCCGGACTAGCGGACTCTATGAGCAGTTCTTC	CASSRTSGLYEQFF
.	TRBD1	TRBV10-3	TRBJ2-5	TGTGCCATCAGTGAGTCCGGACAGGTCTACGACTTC	CAISESGQVYDF
.	TRBD2	TRBV7-2	TRBJ2-7	TGTGCCAGCAGCTCCCGGGACAGTGATGGACTAGCGGGGCCCCAGGAGCAGTACTTC	CASSSRDSDGLAGPQEQYF
.	.	TRBV6-5	TRBJ2-7	TGTGCCAGCAGACAGGGTACCTACGAGCAGTACTTC	CASRQGTYEQYF
.	.	TRBV7-2	TRBJ2-7	TGTGCCAGCAGCTTCCCCCCCACCTACGAGCAGTACTTC	CASSFPPTYEQYF
.	.	TRBV27	TRBJ1-1	TGTGCCAGCAGTTTATTGGTCAGCGGACGGAACACTGAAGCTTTCTTT	CASSLLVSGRNTEAFF
.	.	TRBV19	TRBJ2-3	TGTGCCCCCGGTCCGACAGCGATGGGAGATACGCAGTATTTT	CAPGPTAMGDTQYF
few	TRBD1	TRBV28	TRBJ1-1	TGTGCCAGCAGTGACAGGGATAGTGAAGCTTTCTTT	CASSDRDSEAFF
few	.	TRBV24-1	TRBJ2-3	TGTGCCACCAGTGATCAGGGGATGTCAGATACGCAGTATTTT	CATSDQGMSDTQYF
.	TRBD2	TRBV7-2	TRBJ2-7	TGTGCCAGCAGCGCGGGACTAGCCCCGGGCGAGCAGTACTTC	CASSAGLAPGEQYF
.	TRBD2	TRBV4-1	TRBJ2-1	TGCGCCAGCAGCCAGGGACTAGCGGTCGTGACCTACAATGAGCAGTTCTTC	CASSQGLAVVTYNEQFF
once	TRBD2	TRBV7-6	TRBJ2-7	TGTGCCAGCAGCCTCCTAGCGGGACAGACCTACGAGCAGTACTTC	CASSLLAGQTYEQYF
.	TRBD1	TRBV5-6	TRBJ2-1	TGTGCCAGCAGCCCGCCGACAGGGCTAGGCAATGAGCAGTTCTTC	CASSPPTGLGNEQFF
.	.	TRBV24-1	TRBJ2-7	TGTGCCACCAGTGATTTGGTCGGGGAGAAGCAGTACTTC	CATSDLVGEKQYF
.	.	TRBV12-2	TRBJ2-7	TGTGCAAGTCGCTTGGGGACAGGGAGCTCCTACGAGCAGTACTTC	CASRLGTGSSYEQYF
many	.	TRBV19	TRBJ1-6	TGTGCCAGTAGTATCAAGCAGGCCCAAAATTCACCCCTCCACTTT	CASSIKQAQNSPLHF
.	TRBD1	TRBV6-1	TRBJ2-7	TGTGCCAGCAGTGAGCAAGGGGGCGCCCGGTACGAGCAGTACTTC	CASSEQGGARYEQYF
.	.	TRBV24-1	TRBJ1-5	TGTGCCACCAGTGATAGGGGGGGGAATCAGCCCCAGCATTTT	CATSDRGGNQPQHF
.	.	TRBV6-2/TRBV6-3	TRBJ2-2	TGTGCCAGCAGTAGGCTGGACAGGAACACCGGGGAGCTGTTTTTT	CASSRLDRNTGELFF
.	TRBD1	TRBV27	TRBJ2-7	TGTGCCAGCAGTTCCTCGGGACAGGGGGCGAGGGAGCAGTACTTC	CASSSSGQGAREQYF
.	TRBD2	TRBV9	TRBJ2-7	TGTGCCAGCAGCGTAGGGACTAGCGGGACCCACGAGCAGTACTTC	CASSVGTSGTHEQYF
.	.	TRBV16	TRBJ2-2	TGTGCCAGCAGCCAATCACCTACAGTCGGCGGGGAGCTGTTTTTT	CASSQSPTVGGELFF
.	.	TRBV4-1	TRBJ2-2	TGCGCCAGCAGCCAATTAGCGGCAAAAACCGGGGAGCTGTTTTTT	CASSQLAAKTGELFF
once	TRBD1	TRBV5-6	TRBJ2-7	TGTGCCAGCAGCTCCAGACAGGGGATCCTGAGCTACGAGCAGTACTTC	CASSSRQGILSYEQYF
.	TRBD1	TRBV25-1	TRBJ2-7	TGTGCCAGCAGTGGACAGGGGAGTGCCTACGAGCAGTACTTC	CASSGQGSAYEQYF
.	.	TRBV10-3	TRBJ2-7	TGTGCCATCAGTGAGTCGGCAGCCTACGAGCAGTACTTC	CAISESAAYEQYF
.	.	TRBV27	TRBJ2-7	TGTGCCAGCAGTAGCCCTGACGGACAGAAACCCTACGAGCAGTACTTC	CASSSPDGQKPYEQYF
.	.	TRBV7-9	TRBJ2-5	TGTGCCAGCATCCTTCAGGGGCGAGAGACCCAGTACTTC	CASILQGRETQYF
.	TRBD1	TRBV10-3	TRBJ2-1	TGTGCCATCGGTACCAGGGGGCGCGAAAATGAGCAGTTCTTC	CAIGTRGRENEQFF
.	.	TRBV5-6	TRBJ2-1	TGTGCCAGCAGCGTGAGGGGGTATCGGTTCTTC	CASSVRGYRFF
.	.	TRBV29-1	TRBJ2-3	TGCAGCGTTCTTAGTAACCGCGGCACAGATACGCAGTATTTT	CSVLSNRGTDTQYF
.	.	TRBV11-3	TRBJ1-5	TGTGCCAGCAGCTTAGCGTTTCAGCCCCAGCATTTT	CASSLAFQPQHF
.	TRBD2	TRBV5-1	TRBJ2-6	TGCGCCACCAAGGGAGGGTCTGGGGCCAACGTCCTGACTTTC	CATKGGSGANVLTF
once	.	TRBV27	TRBJ2-6	TGTGCCAGCAGTCCTCGGGACAAAATCTCTGGGGCCAACGTCCTGACTTTC	CASSPRDKISGANVLTF
.	TRBD1	TRBV7-9	TRBJ1-2	TGTGCCAGCAGCTTGGAGGGGGCGAATGGCTACACCTTC	CASSLEGANGYTF
.	TRBD2	TRBV10-3	TRBJ2-1	TGTGCCATCAGCGGGACTAGCGGGCTTGAGCAGTTCTTC	CAISGTSGLEQFF
.	.	TRBV24-1	TRBJ2-1	TGTGCCATCAGTGAGGCCAATGAGCAGTTCTTC	CAISEANEQFF
.	.	TRBV5-5	TRBJ1-5	TGTGCCAGCAGCTTGGAGTCAGGACATAGCAATCAGCCCCAGCATTTT	CASSLESGHSNQPQHF
.	.	TRBV5-4	TRBJ2-6	TGTGCCAGCCAGTCCGGGGCAGGGGTCTCTTCGTCGGGGGCCAACGTCCTGACTTTC	CASQSGAGVSSSGANVLTF
.	.	TRBV6-5	TRBJ1-1	TGTGCCAGCAGAGGGACTCCTCGGGGTGAAGCTTTCTTT	CASRGTPRGEAFF
.	.	TRBV11-2	TRBJ1-1	TGTGCCAGCAGCTGGGGGCAGGGCAAAACTGAAGCTTTCTTT	CASSWGQGKTEAFF
.	TRBD1	TRBV11-2	TRBJ2-3	TGTGCCAGCAGCTTGGGACAGCCGGGTAACACAGATACGCAGTATTTT	CASSLGQPGNTDTQYF
.	TRBD2	TRBV9	TRBJ2-1	TGTGCCAGCAGCGCAAAGGGCGGGACTAGCGTTTACAATGAGCAGTTCTTC	CASSAKGGTSVYNEQFF